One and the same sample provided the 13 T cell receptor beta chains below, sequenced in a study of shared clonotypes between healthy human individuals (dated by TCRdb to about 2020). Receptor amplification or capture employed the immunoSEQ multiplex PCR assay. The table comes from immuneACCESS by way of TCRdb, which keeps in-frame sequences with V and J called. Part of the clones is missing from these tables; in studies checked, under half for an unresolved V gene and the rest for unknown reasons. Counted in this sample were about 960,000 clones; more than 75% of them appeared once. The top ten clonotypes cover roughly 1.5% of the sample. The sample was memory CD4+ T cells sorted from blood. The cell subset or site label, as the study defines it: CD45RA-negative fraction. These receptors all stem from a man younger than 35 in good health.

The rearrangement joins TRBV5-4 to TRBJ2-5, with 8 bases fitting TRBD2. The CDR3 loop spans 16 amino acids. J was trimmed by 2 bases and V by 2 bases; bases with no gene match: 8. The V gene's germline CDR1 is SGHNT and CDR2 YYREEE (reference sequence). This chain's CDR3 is CASSFGGANSQETQYF. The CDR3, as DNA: TGTGCCAGCAGCTTCGGGGGGGCGAATTCACAAGAGACCCAGTACTTC.

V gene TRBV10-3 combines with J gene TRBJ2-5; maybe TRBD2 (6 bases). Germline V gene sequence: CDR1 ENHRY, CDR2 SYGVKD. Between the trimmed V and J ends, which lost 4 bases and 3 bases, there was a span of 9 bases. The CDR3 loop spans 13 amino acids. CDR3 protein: CAISGDWKETQYF. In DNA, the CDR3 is TGTGCCATCAGTGGGGACTGGAAAGAGACCCAGTACTTC.

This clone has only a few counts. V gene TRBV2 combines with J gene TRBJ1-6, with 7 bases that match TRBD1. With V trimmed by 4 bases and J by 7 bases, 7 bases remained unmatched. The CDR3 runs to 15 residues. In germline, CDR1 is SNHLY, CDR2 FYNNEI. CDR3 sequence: CASSADRPSNSPLHF. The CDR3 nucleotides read TGTGCCAGCAGTGCGGACAGGCCTTCAAATTCACCCCTCCACTTT. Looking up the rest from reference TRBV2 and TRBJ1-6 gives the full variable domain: EPEVTQTPSHQVTQMGQEVILRCVPISNHLYFYWYRQILGQKVEFLVSFYNNEISEKSEIFDDQFSVERPDGSNFTLKIRSTKLEDSAMYFCASSADRPSNSPLHFGNGTRLTVT.

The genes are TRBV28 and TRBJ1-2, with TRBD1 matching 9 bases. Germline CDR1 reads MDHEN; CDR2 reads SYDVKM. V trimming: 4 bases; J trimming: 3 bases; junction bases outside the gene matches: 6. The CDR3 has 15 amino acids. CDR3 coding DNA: TGTGCCAGCAGTTCACAGGGGGCGTTGGACTATGGCTACACCTTC. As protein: CASSSQGALDYGYTF.

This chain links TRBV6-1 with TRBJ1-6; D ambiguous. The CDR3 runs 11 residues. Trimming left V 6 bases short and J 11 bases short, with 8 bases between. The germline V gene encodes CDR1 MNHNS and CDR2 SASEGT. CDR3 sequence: CASSAMTPLHF. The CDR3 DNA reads TGTGCCAGCAGCGCAATGACACCCCTCCACTTT.

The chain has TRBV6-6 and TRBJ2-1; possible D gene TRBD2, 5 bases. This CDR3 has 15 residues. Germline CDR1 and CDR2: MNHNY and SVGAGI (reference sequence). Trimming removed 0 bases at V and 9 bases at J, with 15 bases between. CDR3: CASSYSEGLPLEQFF. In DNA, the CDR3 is TGTGCCAGCAGTTACTCTGAGGGCCTCCCGCTTGAGCAGTTCTTC.

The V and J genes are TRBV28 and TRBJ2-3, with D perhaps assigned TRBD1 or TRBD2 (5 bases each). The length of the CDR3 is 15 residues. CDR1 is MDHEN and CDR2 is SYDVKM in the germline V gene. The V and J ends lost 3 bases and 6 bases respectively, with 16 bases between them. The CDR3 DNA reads TGTGCCAGCAGTTTTTTGTACTCAGGGAGCGATACGCAGTATTTT. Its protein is CASSFLYSGSDTQYF.

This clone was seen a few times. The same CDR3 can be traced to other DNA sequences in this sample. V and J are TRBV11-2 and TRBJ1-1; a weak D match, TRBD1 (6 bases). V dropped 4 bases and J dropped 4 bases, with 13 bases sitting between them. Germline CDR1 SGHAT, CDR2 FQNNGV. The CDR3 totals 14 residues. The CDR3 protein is CASSSQGAGTEAFF. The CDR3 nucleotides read TGTGCCAGCAGCTCACAGGGAGCGGGCACTGAAGCTTTCTTT.

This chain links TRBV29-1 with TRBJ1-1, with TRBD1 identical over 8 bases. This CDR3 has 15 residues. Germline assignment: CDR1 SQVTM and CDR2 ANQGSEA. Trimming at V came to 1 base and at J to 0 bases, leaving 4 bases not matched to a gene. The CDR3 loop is CSVEVAGGMNTEAFF. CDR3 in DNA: TGCAGCGTTGAAGTAGCAGGGGGCATGAACACTGAAGCTTTCTTT. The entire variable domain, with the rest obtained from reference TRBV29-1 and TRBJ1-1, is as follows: SAVISQKPSRDICQRGTSLTIQCQVDSQVTMMFWYRQQPGQSLTLIATANQGSEATYESGFVIDKFPISRPNLTFSTLTVSNMSPEDSSIYLCSVEVAGGMNTEAFFGQGTRLTVV.

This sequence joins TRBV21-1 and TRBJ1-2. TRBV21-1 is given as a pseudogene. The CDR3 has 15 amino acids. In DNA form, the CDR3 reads TGTGCCAGCAGCAAAGCGCGGATGGGACTTCATGGCTACACCTTC. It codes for CASSKARMGLHGYTF.

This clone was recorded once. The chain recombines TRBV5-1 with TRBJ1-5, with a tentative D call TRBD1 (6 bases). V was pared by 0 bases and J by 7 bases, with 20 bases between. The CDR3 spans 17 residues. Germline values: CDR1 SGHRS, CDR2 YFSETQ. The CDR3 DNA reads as TGCGCCAGCAGCTTGGATGGTTTGGGGGGCTCCACGCAGCCCCAGCATTTT. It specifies CASSLDGLGGSTQPQHF.

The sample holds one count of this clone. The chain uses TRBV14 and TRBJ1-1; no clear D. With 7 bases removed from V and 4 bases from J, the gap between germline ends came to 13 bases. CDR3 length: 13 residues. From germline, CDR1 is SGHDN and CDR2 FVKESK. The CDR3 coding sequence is TGTGCCAGCACCCGGGCCGCGGGCACTGAAGCTTTCTTT. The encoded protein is CASTRAAGTEAFF.

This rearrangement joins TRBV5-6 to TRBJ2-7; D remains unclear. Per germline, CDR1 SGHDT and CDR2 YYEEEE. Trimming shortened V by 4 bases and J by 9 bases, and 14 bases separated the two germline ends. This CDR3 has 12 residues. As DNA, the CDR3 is TGTGCCAGCAGCCAGGACCGAGTGAGGCAGTACTTC. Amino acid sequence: CASSQDRVRQYF.